Listed below are T cell receptor beta chains from one sample, sequenced in a study of T-cell memory formation after mild COVID-19. TCRdb itself ran the 5' RACE reads through MiXCR, one entry per CDR3 protein. The data show about 540,000 distinct CDR3 sequences, roughly 21% seen once. The specimen was PBMCs or a T cell subset sorted from them (not recorded which). The receptors derive from an adult woman who had mild COVID-19 (a few samples of this study predate the infection). Cell type and time point are not known. The CDR3 runs from the conserved cysteine through the conserved F or W. Each record gives: D gene, CDR3 length, J gene, clone size, V gene, CDR3 DNA, CDR3 protein. The D gene is left open where the match is weak. Expanded clones get a size class; other rows say once, few or many, or leave the size out.

.,15,TRBJ2-5,.,TRBV18,TGTGCCAGCTCACCACCGCGACAGGTAGGAGAGACCCAGTACTTC,CASSPPRQVGETQYF
.,17,TRBJ1-5,few,TRBV25-1,TGTGCCAGCAGTGGGGTATGGGGGCGCCGAGGCAATCAGCCCCAGCATTTT,CASSGVWGRRGNQPQHF
TRBD2,17,TRBJ2-1,few,TRBV6-5,TGTGCCAGCAGCAAAATGCGGGGGGAGGCCGGAGGCAATGAGCAGTTCTTC,CASSKMRGEAGGNEQFF
.,14,TRBJ1-1,few,TRBV12-3/TRBV12-4,TGTGCCAGCAGTTTTCAGGGAATGAACACTGAAGCTTTCTTT,CASSFQGMNTEAFF
.,13,TRBJ1-6,.,TRBV10-3,TGTGCCATCAGTGACAGGGATAATTCACCCCTCCACTTT,CAISDRDNSPLHF
TRBD2,15,TRBJ2-7,.,TRBV6-5,TGTGCCAGCAGGAATAGCGGGCTTCATACCTACGAGCAGTACTTC,CASRNSGLHTYEQYF
.,16,TRBJ2-7,few,TRBV21-1,TGTGCCAGCATGTACCGGCGGGACAGGACACCGCCTGAGCAGTACTTC,CASMYRRDRTPPEQYF
.,16,TRBJ1-1,.,TRBV6-6,TGTGCCAGCAGTGACCCCGTTGGGGCTGGGAACACTGAAGCTTTCTTT,CASSDPVGAGNTEAFF
.,16,TRBJ2-1,.,TRBV18,TGTGCCAGCTCACCACCGGTCAGGGGCAGAATCAATGAGCAGTTCTTC,CASSPPVRGRINEQFF
.,14,TRBJ2-1,few,TRBV4-2,TGTGCCAGCAGCCGTCGAGGGGAGTCCAATGAGCAGTTCTTC,CASSRRGESNEQFF
TRBD1,13,TRBJ2-7,.,TRBV5-6,TGTGCCACCGGGGACAGGGGGTTCTACGAGCAGTACTTC,CATGDRGFYEQYF
.,16,TRBJ2-7,.,TRBV7-8,TGTGCCAGCGGAGGACTTCGGCCAGGGGGGCCCTACGAGCAGTACTTC,CASGGLRPGGPYEQYF
TRBD2,17,TRBJ2-6,.,TRBV7-9,TGTGCCAGCAGCCGAGACTCCAGCGGGGTTGGGGCCAACGTCCTGACTTTC,CASSRDSSGVGANVLTF
TRBD1,13,TRBJ1-1,.,TRBV30,TGTGCCTGGATTCCCGGGACAGGTGGTGAAGCTTTCTTT,CAWIPGTGGEAFF
TRBD2,13,TRBJ2-1,few,TRBV7-2,TGTGCCAGCAGCTTAAGGACTAGCGGGAGTCAGTTCTTC,CASSLRTSGSQFF
TRBD1,14,TRBJ2-7,.,TRBV7-9,TGTGCCAGCAGCTTAGCGCAGGGACAGAACGAGCAGTACTTC,CASSLAQGQNEQYF